This T cell receptor beta chain emerged from a study of cytomegalovirus exposure and HLA in healthy donors. CDR3 size: 16 residues. Germline V lookup: CDR1 SNHLY, CDR2 FYNNEI. V gave up 1 base and J gave up 5 bases; unmatched junction bases: 7. The PCR used 60 Vbeta and 13 Jbeta primers. Sequencing was performed with immunoSEQ multiplex PCR; in TCRdb, only in-frame clones are kept and a portion is missing. The data show around 160,000 clones, roughly four fifths seen once. Sequenced: PBMCs. This TCR came from a woman aged 40 to 50 in good health and CMV-seronegative. The V gene is TRBV2, the J gene TRBJ1-5; 8 bases fit TRBD1. CDR3 residues: CASSEGLAGGDQPQHF. The CDR3 region has the DNA TGTGCCAGCAGTGAAGGATTGGCAGGGGGCGATCAGCCCCAGCATTTT. The whole variable domain, filled in from reference TRBV2 and TRBJ1-5, reads EPEVTQTPSHQVTQMGQEVILRCVPISNHLYFYWYRQILGQKVEFLVSFYNNEISEKSEIFDDQFSVERPDGSNFTLKIRSTKLEDSAMYFCASSEGLAGGDQPQHFGDGTRLSIL.